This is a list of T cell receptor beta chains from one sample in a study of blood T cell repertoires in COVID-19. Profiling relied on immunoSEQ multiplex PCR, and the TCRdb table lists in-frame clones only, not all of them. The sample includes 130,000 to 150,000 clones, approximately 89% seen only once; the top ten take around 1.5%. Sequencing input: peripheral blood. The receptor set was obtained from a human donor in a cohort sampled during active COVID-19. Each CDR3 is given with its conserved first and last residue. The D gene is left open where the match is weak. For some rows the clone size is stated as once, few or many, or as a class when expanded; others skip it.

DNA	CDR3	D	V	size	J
TGTGCCAGCAGCTTAACGGGACTAGCGGCATATACCTACGAGCAGTACTTC	CASSLTGLAAYTYEQYF	TRBD2	TRBV11-2	.	TRBJ2-7
TGTGCCAGCAGCTTCGTTGGGAGGCCGCACACCGGGGAGCTGTTTTTT	CASSFVGRPHTGELFF	.	TRBV7-3	.	TRBJ2-2
TGCAGCGCCCGTGGAGGGCAGGGTCACGGCAATGAGCAGTTCTTC	CSARGGQGHGNEQFF	.	TRBV29-1	.	TRBJ2-1
TGCGCCAGCAGCTTGAGGACTAGCGGGGTCTCCTACAATGAGCAGTTCTTC	CASSLRTSGVSYNEQFF	TRBD2	TRBV5-1	.	TRBJ2-1
TGTGCCCTACGCCCCTCGGGTTTCAACACTGAAGCTTTCTTT	CALRPSGFNTEAFF	.	TRBV10-3	.	TRBJ1-1
TGCGCCAGCAGCTTTCCAGGTTCCTCCTACGAGCAGTACTTC	CASSFPGSSYEQYF	.	TRBV5-1	.	TRBJ2-7
TGTGCCAGCAGTTCGGACAGGGTAGGAGACATTCAGTACTTC	CASSSDRVGDIQYF	TRBD1	TRBV6-5	once	TRBJ2-4
TGTGCCACCAGCCCACGGCCGGGGTATCAAGAGACCCAGTACTTC	CATSPRPGYQETQYF	.	TRBV15	.	TRBJ2-5
TGTGCCAGCTCTGGGACAGGGGACATCGATTCTAGCACAGATACGCAGTATTTT	CASSGTGDIDSSTDTQYF	TRBD1	TRBV18	.	TRBJ2-3
TGTGCCAGCAGTTTGGACAGGCAACGGGGCTACACCTTC	CASSLDRQRGYTF	TRBD1	TRBV12-3/TRBV12-4	.	TRBJ1-2
TGTGCCAGTAGCACGACTAGTTTCGATGAGCAGTTCTTC	CASSTTSFDEQFF	.	TRBV19	.	TRBJ2-1
TGTGCCAGCAGCCAGGGCAGGCAGAGTGGCTACACCTTC	CASSQGRQSGYTF	.	TRBV4-2	.	TRBJ1-2
TGCGCCAGCAGCTTTGGGGGCCGTAGCACAGATACGCAGTATTTT	CASSFGGRSTDTQYF	.	TRBV5-1	.	TRBJ2-3
TGTGCCAGCAGCGTAGCTGACAGGGCGGACACTGAAGCTTTCTTT	CASSVADRADTEAFF	TRBD1	TRBV9	.	TRBJ1-1
TGTGCCAGTAGTAGGGGCAGGGGCATCTCTAGCACAGATACGCAGTATTTT	CASSRGRGISSTDTQYF	.	TRBV19	.	TRBJ2-3
TGTGCCTACAATAAACCTGGGACAGGGGGTTACGAGCAGTACTTC	CAYNKPGTGGYEQYF	TRBD1	TRBV30	.	TRBJ2-7
TGCGCCAGCAGCTTCGGACAGGGGCGTGAAAAACTGTTTTTT	CASSFGQGREKLFF	TRBD1	TRBV5-1	.	TRBJ1-4
TGCGCCAGCAGCTTTACTAGCGGGGTTTTTAATGAGCAGTTCTTC	CASSFTSGVFNEQFF	TRBD2	TRBV5-1	.	TRBJ2-1
TGCAGCGTCGGACAGGGGCTATACGAGCAGTACTTC	CSVGQGLYEQYF	TRBD1	TRBV29-1	.	TRBJ2-7
TGCGCCAGCAGCCAAGCCGGGACAGGGGGTCCCTACAATGAGCAGTTCTTC	CASSQAGTGGPYNEQFF	TRBD1	TRBV4-1	.	TRBJ2-1
TGTGCCAGCAGTTACGGACTATTCCTTAGCAATCAGCCCCAGCATTTT	CASSYGLFLSNQPQHF	.	TRBV6-2/TRBV6-3	.	TRBJ1-5
TGTGCCAGCAGGGTTGGACAGGGGTATGGCTACACCTTC	CASRVGQGYGYTF	TRBD1	TRBV28	.	TRBJ1-2
TGTGCCAGCAGCCCAGCTTCCGGCGGGGTTGGTTTGGACGAGCAGTACTTC	CASSPASGGVGLDEQYF	.	TRBV9	.	TRBJ2-7
TGTGCCAGCAGCCTGAGTACGGGGGGGCCGGTCACCGGGGAGCTGTTTTTT	CASSLSTGGPVTGELFF	TRBD2	TRBV7-8	.	TRBJ2-2
TGCGCCAGCAGCTTAGGACAGGCCGGGATCACTGAAGCTTTCTTT	CASSLGQAGITEAFF	TRBD1	TRBV5-1	.	TRBJ1-1
TGCGCCAGCAGCGCAGTAGGGGCCAACGATTATGGCTACACCTTC	CASSAVGANDYGYTF	.	TRBV4-1	.	TRBJ1-2
TGTGCCAGCCTAATCTCTGGGGCCAACGTCCTGACTTTC	CASLISGANVLTF	.	TRBV9	.	TRBJ2-6
TGTGCCAGCCGGTCGAACACTGAAGCTTTCTTT	CASRSNTEAFF	.	TRBV27	.	TRBJ1-1